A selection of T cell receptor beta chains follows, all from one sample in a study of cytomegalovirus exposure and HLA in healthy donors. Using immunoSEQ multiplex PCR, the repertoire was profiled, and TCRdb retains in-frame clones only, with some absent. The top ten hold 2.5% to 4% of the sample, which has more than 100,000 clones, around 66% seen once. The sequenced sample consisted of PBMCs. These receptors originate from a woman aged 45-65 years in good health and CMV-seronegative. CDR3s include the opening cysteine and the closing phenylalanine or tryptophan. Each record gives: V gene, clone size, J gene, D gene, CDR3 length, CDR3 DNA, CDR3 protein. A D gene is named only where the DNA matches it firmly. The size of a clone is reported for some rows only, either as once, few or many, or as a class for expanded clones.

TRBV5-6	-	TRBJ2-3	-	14	TGTGCCAGCAGCTTGGGGCCCCTCCCAGATACGCAGTATTTT	CASSLGPLPDTQYF
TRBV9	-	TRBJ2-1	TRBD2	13	TGTGCCAGCAGCGTAGTTTCGGGGGGTGAGCAGTTCTTC	CASSVVSGGEQFF
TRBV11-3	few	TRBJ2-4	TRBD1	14	TGTGCCAGCAGCTTAAGGGGGCTTATGGACATTCAGTACTTC	CASSLRGLMDIQYF
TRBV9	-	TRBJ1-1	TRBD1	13	TGTGCCAGGGGAGGACAGGGGAACACTGAAGCTTTCTTT	CARGGQGNTEAFF
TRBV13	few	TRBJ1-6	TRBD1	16	TGTGCCAGCAGCTTATGGCGACAGGGATATAATTCACCCCTCCACTTT	CASSLWRQGYNSPLHF
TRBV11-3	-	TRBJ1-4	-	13	TGTGCCAGCAGATCCGGGGTTAATGAAAAACTGTTTTTT	CASRSGVNEKLFF
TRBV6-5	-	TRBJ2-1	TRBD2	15	TGTGCCAGCCGCGGACTAGCGGGACTATACAATGAGCAGTTCTTC	CASRGLAGLYNEQFF
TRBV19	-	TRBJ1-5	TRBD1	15	TGTGCCAGTAGTATTAGTACAGGGGTGTCTCAGCCCCAGCATTTT	CASSISTGVSQPQHF
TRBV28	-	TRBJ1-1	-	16	TGTGCCAGCAGTTTAGCCTCCGGGACATCTACCACTGAAGCTTTCTTT	CASSLASGTSTTEAFF
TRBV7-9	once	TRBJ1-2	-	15	TGTGCCAGCACCTTACACGCGGGGTGGGACTATGGCTACACCTTC	CASTLHAGWDYGYTF
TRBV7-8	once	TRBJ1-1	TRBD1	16	TGTGCCAGCAGCCGGAGGGGGACAGAACTGAACACTGAAGCTTTCTTT	CASSRRGTELNTEAFF
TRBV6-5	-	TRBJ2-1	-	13	TGTGCCAGCAGCCGGACAGTTTACAATGAGCAGTTCTTC	CASSRTVYNEQFF
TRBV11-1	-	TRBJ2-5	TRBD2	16	TGTGCCAGCAGCTTAGTTGGGGGAGGGCCTATCGAGACCCAGTACTTC	CASSLVGGGPIETQYF
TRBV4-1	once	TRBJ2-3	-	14	TGCGCCAGCAGCCCCGTGGCTAGCACAGATACGCAGTATTTT	CASSPVASTDTQYF
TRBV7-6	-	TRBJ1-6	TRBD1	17	TGTGCCAGCAGCTTACTTTCCGGGACAGGGGGTAATTCACCCCTCCACTTT	CASSLLSGTGGNSPLHF
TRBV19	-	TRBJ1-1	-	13	TGTGCCAGTACGGGGGGTCCGAACACTGAAGCTTTCTTT	CASTGGPNTEAFF
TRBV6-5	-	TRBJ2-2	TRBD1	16	TGTGCCAGCAGTTGGTTGGGACAGCTTAACACCGGGGAGCTGTTTTTT	CASSWLGQLNTGELFF
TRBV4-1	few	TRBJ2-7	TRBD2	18	TGCGCCAGCAGCCAAGGGGCTAGCGGGAGGGCCTCAAGCTACGAGCAGTACTTC	CASSQGASGRASSYEQYF
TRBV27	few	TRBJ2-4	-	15	TGTGCCAGCAGTTCGCCAGGGAGGGCCAAAAACATTCAGTACTTC	CASSSPGRAKNIQYF
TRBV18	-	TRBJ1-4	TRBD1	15	TGTGCCAGCTCACCATTGGGACAGGCAAATGAAAAACTGTTTTTT	CASSPLGQANEKLFF
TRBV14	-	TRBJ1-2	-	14	TGTGCCAGCAGCCAAGGGTACAGGCTAGGGTACTACACCTTC	CASSQGYRLGYYTF
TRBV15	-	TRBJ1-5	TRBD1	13	TGTGCCACCAGCACGGACAGGGGTGGGCCCCAGCATTTT	CATSTDRGGPQHF
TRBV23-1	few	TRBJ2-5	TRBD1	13	TGCGCCAGCATGCACAGGGGGCTGGAGACCCAGTACTTC	CASMHRGLETQYF
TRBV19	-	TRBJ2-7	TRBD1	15	TGTGCCAGTAGTACCCCGGGACAGGGCCGGGACGAGCAGTACTTC	CASSTPGQGRDEQYF
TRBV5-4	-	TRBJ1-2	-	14	TGTGCCAGCAGCTTGGTACAGTCTAACTATGGCTACACCTTC	CASSLVQSNYGYTF
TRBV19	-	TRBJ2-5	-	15	TGTGCCAGTATGGCAACGGGACAAGGAGTTGAGACCCAGTACTTC	CASMATGQGVETQYF
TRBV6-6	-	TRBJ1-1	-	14	TGTGCCAGCAAAAACGGGATCCCGAACACTGAAGCTTTCTTT	CASKNGIPNTEAFF
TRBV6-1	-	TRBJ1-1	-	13	TGTGCCAGCAGTGAAGACGGGGACACTGAAGCTTTCTTT	CASSEDGDTEAFF